The clone carrying this T cell receptor beta chain was counted many times. Antigen specificity is unknown. V dropped 5 bases and J dropped 8; count of bases not matched to a gene: 14. Germline V gene sequence: CDR1 MNHEY, CDR2 SVGEGT. This CDR3 contains 17 residues. The record originates from a study of CD8 T cells in ankylosing spondylitis. General study results and limits: Disease-linked clones bore a CD8+ phenotype and were relatively rare in peripheral blood. Blood from ankylosing spondylitis patients appeared to carry a characteristic roughly 8-variant TCR beta motif. Reports of some motif variants in reactive arthritis synovial fluid and blood predate this one. In ankylosing spondylitis patients, matched synovial fluid reportedly showed significant enrichment of disease-linked clones.

Quantitative barcoded 5'-RACE was used to prepare TCR beta libraries. Via MiXCR, TCRdb re-called the 5' RACE reads, giving one row per CDR3 protein. The data show fewer than 550,000 distinct CDR3 sequences, with under 5.5% seen just once and under 4.5% held by the top ten. This sequence originates from a male donor with ankylosing spondylitis. The sequencing sample was made of blood, either unsorted or a sorted T cell fraction (not recorded which). The V and J genes are TRBV6-2 or TRBV6-3 and TRBJ2-1; 11 nucleotides match TRBD2. CDR3: CASSNRLAGLRSDEQFF. CDR3 DNA: TGTGCCAGCAGTAACCGACTAGCGGGATTGAGATCGGATGAGCAGTTCTTC.